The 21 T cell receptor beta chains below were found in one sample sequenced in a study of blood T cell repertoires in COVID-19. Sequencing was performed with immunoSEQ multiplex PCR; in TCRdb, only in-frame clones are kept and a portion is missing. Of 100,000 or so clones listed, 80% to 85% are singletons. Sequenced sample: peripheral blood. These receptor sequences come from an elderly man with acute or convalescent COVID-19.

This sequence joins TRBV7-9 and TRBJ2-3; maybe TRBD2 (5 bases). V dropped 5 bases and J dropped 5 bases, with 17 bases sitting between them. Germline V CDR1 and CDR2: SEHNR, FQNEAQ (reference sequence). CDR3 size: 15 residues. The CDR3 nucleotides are TGTGCCAGCAGCCCCGACCTATTTGAGGGAGATACGCAGTATTTT. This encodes CASSPDLFEGDTQYF.

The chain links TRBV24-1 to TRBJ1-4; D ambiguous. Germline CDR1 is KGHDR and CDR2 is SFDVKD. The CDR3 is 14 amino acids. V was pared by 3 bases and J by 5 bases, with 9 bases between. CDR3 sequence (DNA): TGTGCCACCAGTGATGGAGACCTAAATGAAAAACTGTTTTTT. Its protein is CATSDGDLNEKLFF.

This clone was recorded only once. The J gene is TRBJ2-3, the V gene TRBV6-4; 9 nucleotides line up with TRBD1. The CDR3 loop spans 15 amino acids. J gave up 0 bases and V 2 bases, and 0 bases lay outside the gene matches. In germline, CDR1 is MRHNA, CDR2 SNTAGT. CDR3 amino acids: CASSDGTGSTDTQYF. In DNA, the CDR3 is TGTGCCAGCAGTGACGGGACAGGGAGCACAGATACGCAGTATTTT.

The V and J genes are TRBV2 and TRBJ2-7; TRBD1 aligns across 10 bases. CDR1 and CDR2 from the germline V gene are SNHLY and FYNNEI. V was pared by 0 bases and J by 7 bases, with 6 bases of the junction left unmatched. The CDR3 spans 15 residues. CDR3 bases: TGTGCCAGCAGTGAAGCCGACAGGGGGCGGAAAGAGCAGTACTTC. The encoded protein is CASSEADRGRKEQYF.

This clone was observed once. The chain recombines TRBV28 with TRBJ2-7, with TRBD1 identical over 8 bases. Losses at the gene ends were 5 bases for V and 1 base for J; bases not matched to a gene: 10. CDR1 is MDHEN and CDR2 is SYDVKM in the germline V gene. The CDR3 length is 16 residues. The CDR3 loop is CASSPPGHRGSYEQYF. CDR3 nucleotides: TGTGCCAGCAGTCCTCCGGGGCACAGGGGGTCCTACGAGCAGTACTTC.

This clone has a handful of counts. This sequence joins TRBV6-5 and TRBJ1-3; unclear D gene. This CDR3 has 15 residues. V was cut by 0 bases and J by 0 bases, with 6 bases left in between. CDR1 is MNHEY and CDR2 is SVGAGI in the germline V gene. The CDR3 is CASSYSRGSGNTIYF. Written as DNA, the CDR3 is TGTGCCAGCAGTTACTCACGGGGCTCTGGAAACACCATATATTTT.

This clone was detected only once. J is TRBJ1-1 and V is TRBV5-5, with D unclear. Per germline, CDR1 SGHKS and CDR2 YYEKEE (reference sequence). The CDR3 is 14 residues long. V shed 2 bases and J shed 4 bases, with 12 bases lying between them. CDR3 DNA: TGTGCCAGCAGCTTCCCGGGAGAAAGCACTGAAGCTTTCTTT. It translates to CASSFPGESTEAFF.

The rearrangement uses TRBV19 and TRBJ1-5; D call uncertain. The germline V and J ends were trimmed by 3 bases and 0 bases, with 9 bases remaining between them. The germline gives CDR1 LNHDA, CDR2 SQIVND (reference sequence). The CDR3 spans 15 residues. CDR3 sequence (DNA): TGTGCCAGTAGTATGAGCCAGGTTAGCAATCAGCCCCAGCATTTT. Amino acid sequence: CASSMSQVSNQPQHF. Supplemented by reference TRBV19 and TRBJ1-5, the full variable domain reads DGGITQSPKYLFRKEGQNVTLSCEQNLNHDAMYWYRQDPGQGLRLIYYSQIVNDFQKGDIAEGYSVSREKKESFPLTVTSAQKNPTAFYLCASSMSQVSNQPQHFGDGTRLSIL.

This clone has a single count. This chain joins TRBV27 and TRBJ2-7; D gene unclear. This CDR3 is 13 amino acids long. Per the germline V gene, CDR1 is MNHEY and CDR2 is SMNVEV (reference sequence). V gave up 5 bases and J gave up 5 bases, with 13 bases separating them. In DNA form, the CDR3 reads TGTGCCAGCAGTCGCCTAGATGGTAACGAGCAGTACTTC. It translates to CASSRLDGNEQYF.

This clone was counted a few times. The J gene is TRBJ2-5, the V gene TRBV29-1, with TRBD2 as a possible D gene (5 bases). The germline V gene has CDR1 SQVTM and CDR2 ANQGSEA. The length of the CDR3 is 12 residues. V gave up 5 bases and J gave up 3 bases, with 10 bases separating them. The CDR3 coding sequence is TGCAGCGTTCTGCGGGTCGAAGAGACCCAGTACTTC. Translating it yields CSVLRVEETQYF.

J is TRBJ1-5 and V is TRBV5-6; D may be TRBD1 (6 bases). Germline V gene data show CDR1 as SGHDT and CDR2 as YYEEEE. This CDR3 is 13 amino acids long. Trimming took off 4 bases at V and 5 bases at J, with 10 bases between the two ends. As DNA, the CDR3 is TGTGCCAGCAGCGATCAGGGGTATCAGCCCCAGCATTTT. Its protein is CASSDQGYQPQHF.

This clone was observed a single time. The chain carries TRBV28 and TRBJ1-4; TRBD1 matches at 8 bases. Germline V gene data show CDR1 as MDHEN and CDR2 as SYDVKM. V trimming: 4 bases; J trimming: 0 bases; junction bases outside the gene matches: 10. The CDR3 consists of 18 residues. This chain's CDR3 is CASSSDRDRQSTNEKLFF. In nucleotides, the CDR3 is TGTGCCAGCAGTTCCGATCGGGACAGGCAATCAACTAATGAAAAACTGTTTTTT.

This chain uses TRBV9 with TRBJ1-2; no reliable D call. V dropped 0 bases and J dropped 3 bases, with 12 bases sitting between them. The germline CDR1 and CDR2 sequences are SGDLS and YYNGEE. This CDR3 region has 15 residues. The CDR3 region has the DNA TGTGCCAGCAGCGTAGGGCGGATTATGGACTATGGCTACACCTTC. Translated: CASSVGRIMDYGYTF.

DNA for the CDR3: TGTGCCAGCACCTTGGCAGGGGGAATTATATACGAGCAGTACTTC. Its protein is CASTLAGGIIYEQYF. The rearrangement uses TRBV28 and TRBJ2-7; 7 positions agree with TRBD1. CDR1 is MDHEN and CDR2 is SYDVKM in the germline V gene. Germline trimming cut 7 bases from V and 4 bases from J; bases unmatched to any gene: 13. This CDR3 is 15 amino acids long.

CDR3 nucleotides: TGTGCCAGCAGCCGGACCGGGACAGGCCGCTCTGGGGCCAACGTCCTGACTTTC. Translation gives CASSRTGTGRSGANVLTF. The V and J genes are TRBV3-1 (or the pseudogene TRBV3-2) and TRBJ2-6; TRBD1 agrees at 8 bases. V shed 4 bases and J 0 bases; nucleotides not matched to a gene: 8. The germline V gene has CDR1 LGHDT and CDR2 YNNKEL (reference sequence). This CDR3 is built from 18 residues.

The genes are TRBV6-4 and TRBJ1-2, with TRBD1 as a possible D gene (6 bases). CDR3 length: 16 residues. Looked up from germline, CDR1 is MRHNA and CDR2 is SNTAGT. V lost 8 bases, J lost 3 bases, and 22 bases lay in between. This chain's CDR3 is CASSAFSQGDDYGYTF. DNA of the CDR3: TGTGCCAGCTCCGCCTTCTCACAGGGAGACGACTATGGCTACACCTTC.

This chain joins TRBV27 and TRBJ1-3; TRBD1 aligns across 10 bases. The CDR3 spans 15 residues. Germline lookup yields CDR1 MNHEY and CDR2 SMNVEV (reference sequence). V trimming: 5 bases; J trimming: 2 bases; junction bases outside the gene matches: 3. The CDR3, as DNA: TGTGCCAGCAGTCCAGGGACAGGGGCTGGAAACACCATATATTTT. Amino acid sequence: CASSPGTGAGNTIYF.

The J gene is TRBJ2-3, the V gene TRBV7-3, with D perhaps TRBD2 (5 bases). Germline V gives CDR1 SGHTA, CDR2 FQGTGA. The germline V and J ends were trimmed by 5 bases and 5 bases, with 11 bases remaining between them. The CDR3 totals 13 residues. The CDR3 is CASSPEAVDTQYF. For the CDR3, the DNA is TGTGCCAGCAGCCCGGAAGCGGTAGATACGCAGTATTTT.

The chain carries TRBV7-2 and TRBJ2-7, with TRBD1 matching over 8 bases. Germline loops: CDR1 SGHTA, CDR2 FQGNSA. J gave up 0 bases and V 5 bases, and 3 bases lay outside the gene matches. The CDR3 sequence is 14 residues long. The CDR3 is CASSPQGGSYEQYF. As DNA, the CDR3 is TGTGCCAGCAGCCCACAGGGGGGCTCCTACGAGCAGTACTTC.

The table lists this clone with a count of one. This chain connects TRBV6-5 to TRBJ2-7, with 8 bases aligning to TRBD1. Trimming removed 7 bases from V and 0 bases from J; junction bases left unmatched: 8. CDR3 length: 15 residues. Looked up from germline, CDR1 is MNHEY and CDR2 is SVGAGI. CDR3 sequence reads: CASKRRQGLSYEQYF. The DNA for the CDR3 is TGTGCCAGCAAGCGACGACAGGGGCTCTCCTACGAGCAGTACTTC.

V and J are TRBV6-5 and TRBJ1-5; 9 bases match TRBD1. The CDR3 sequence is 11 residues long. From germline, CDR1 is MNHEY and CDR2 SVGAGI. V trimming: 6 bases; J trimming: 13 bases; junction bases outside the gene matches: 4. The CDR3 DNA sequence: TGTGCCAGCAGGTACAGGGGGCCTCAGCATTTT. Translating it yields CASRYRGPQHF.